These 31 T cell receptor beta chains share one sample of origin, sequenced in a study of T cell changes during pregnancy in multiple sclerosis (dated by TCRdb to about 2019). The receptor library was made with the immunoSEQ multiplex PCR assay. The immuneACCESS repertoire file appears here via TCRdb, limited to in-frame rearrangements. These files lack a portion of the clones; in checked studies, under half of the deficit traces to unresolved V genes, and the cause of the others is not known. Here the sample has 100,000 or so clones; approximately 94% occur a single time. The ten largest clonotypes hold approximately 1% of the sample. The source material was peripheral blood, sampled before pregnancy. These TCRs come from a female donor with multiple sclerosis, enrolled in a pregnancy study.

V gene TRBV30 combines with J gene TRBJ1-5; D is uncertain. The CDR3 consists of 12 residues. V lost 3 bases and J 10 bases, leaving 13 bases between the germline ends. CDR1 GTSNPN and CDR2 SVGIG come from the germline V gene (reference sequence). CDR3 region: CAWRVEPGPQHF. In DNA form, the CDR3 reads TGTGCCTGGAGGGTAGAGCCGGGACCCCAGCATTTT. The variable domain in full, with the rest retrieved from reference TRBV30 and TRBJ1-5, is SQTIHQWPATLVQPVGSPLSLECTVEGTSNPNLYWYRQAAGRGLQLLFYSVGIGQISSEVPQNLSASRPQDRQFILSSKKLLLSDSGFYLCAWRVEPGPQHFGDGTRLSIL.

This chain joins TRBV27 and TRBJ2-5; possible D gene TRBD2, 7 bases. CDR1 is MNHEY, CDR2 SMNVEV, per germline (reference sequence). The V end was cut by 0 bases, the J end by 5 bases, with 13 bases between. The CDR3 contains 15 residues. This CDR3 is CASSLSTGGWETQYF. CDR3 DNA: TGTGCCAGCAGTTTATCGACGGGGGGCTGGGAGACCCAGTACTTC.

The chain combines TRBV18 with TRBJ2-1; weak D call: TRBD2 (6 bases). Trimming cost V 3 bases and J 8 bases, with 14 bases left between them. The length of the CDR3 is 14 residues. Germline CDR1 KGHSH, CDR2 LQKENI. The CDR3 region has the DNA TGTGCCAGCTCACCGGGACTTGCAGCCCATGAGCAGTTCTTC. This gives the protein CASSPGLAAHEQFF.

This chain links TRBV12-1 with TRBJ1-1. TRBV12-1 constitutes a pseudogene. The CDR3 has 15 residues. DNA of the CDR3: TGTGCCAGCAGCTTAACCGGGACTGTTTACACTGAAGCTTTCTTT. Translated, it gives CASSLTGTVYTEAFF.

The chain carries TRBV5-1 and TRBJ1-2, with a tentative D call TRBD1 (5 bases). The CDR3 extends over 13 amino acids. With 0 bases removed from V and 6 bases from J, the gap between germline ends came to 9 bases. From germline, CDR1 is SGHRS and CDR2 YFSETQ. In nucleotides, the CDR3 is TGCGCCAGCAGCTTGGGGCAGGGCGATGGCTACACCTTC. It is translated as CASSLGQGDGYTF. Complete variable domain (other parts from reference TRBV5-1 and TRBJ1-2): KAGVTQTPRYLIKTRGQQVTLSCSPISGHRSVSWYQQTPGQGLQFLFEYFSETQRNKGNFPGRFSGRQFSNSRSEMNVSTLELGDSALYLCASSLGQGDGYTFGSGTRLTVV.

The chain couples TRBV11-1 to TRBJ2-3; D remains ambiguous. Germline V gives CDR1 SGHAT, CDR2 FQDESV (reference sequence). Trimming pared 5 bases from V and 5 bases from J, leaving 11 bases between. CDR3 length: 13 amino acids. The CDR3 loop reads CASSISEVDTQYF. The CDR3 DNA reads TGTGCCAGCAGCATCAGTGAGGTAGATACGCAGTATTTT.

This chain connects TRBV7-9 to TRBJ1-3; D may be TRBD1 (6 bases). This CDR3 comprises 17 residues. In germline, CDR1 is SEHNR, CDR2 FQNEAQ (reference sequence). With 2 bases removed from V and 0 bases from J, the gap between germline ends came to 14 bases. CDR3 in amino acids: CASSLYRAGISGNTIYF. CDR3 nucleotides: TGTGCCAGCAGCTTATACAGGGCGGGTATCTCTGGAAACACCATATATTTT.

The chain links TRBV5-6 to TRBJ1-4, with 9 positions matching TRBD1. With 3 bases clipped from V and 7 bases from J, the junction kept 13 bases outside the gene matches. Germline V gene sequence: CDR1 SGHDT, CDR2 YYEEEE. The CDR3 totals 17 residues. Here the CDR3 reads CASSSTRGGTGREKLFF. The CDR3 bases are TGTGCCAGCAGCTCGACGAGAGGCGGGACAGGGCGTGAAAAACTGTTTTTT.

The V and J genes are TRBV6-7 and TRBJ2-7; 9 positions match TRBD1. TRBV6-7 carries the ORF label, with uncertain function. The CDR3 is 14 amino acids. The V and J ends lost 7 bases and 0 bases, in that order; junction bases with no gene match: 4. The CDR3: CASIRTGDSYEQYF. In DNA form, the CDR3 reads TGTGCCAGCATCAGGACAGGGGACTCCTACGAGCAGTACTTC.

The chain employs TRBV7-2 and TRBJ1-5, with 8 bases lining up with TRBD1. J gave up 0 bases and V 6 bases, and 4 bases lay outside the gene matches. This CDR3 is built from 15 residues. Germline V gene lookup returns CDR1 SGHTA and CDR2 FQGNSA. The CDR3: CASRVTGDSNQPQHF. DNA of the CDR3: TGTGCCAGCAGGGTGACAGGGGATAGCAATCAGCCCCAGCATTTT.

V usage is TRBV6-1 and J usage is TRBJ1-2; the D is unclear. The ends were cut back, 6 bases at V and 3 bases at J, with 11 bases in the middle. The length of the CDR3 is 13 residues. CDR1 and CDR2 (germline): MNHNS, SASEGT. CDR3 coding DNA: TGTGCCAGCAGCCAGGATGCGCACTATGGCTACACCTTC. This gives the protein CASSQDAHYGYTF.

The rearrangement joins TRBV30 to TRBJ2-1, with TRBD1 matching 11 bases. This CDR3 contains 13 residues. V dropped 3 bases and J dropped 10; count of bases not matched to a gene: 5. Germline assignment: CDR1 GTSNPN and CDR2 SVGIG (reference sequence). The CDR3 bases are TGTGCCTGGAGGGACAGGGGGCAAATGGAGCAGTTCTTC. It yields the protein CAWRDRGQMEQFF.

V usage is TRBV27 and J usage is TRBJ2-3; D possibly corresponds to TRBD1 (8 bases). V lost 8 bases to trimming and J lost 1 base, with 16 bases between them. CDR3 length equals 15 residues. Germline-derived CDR1 and CDR2 are MNHEY and SMNVEV (reference sequence). CDR3 sequence (DNA): TGTGCCAGCGGAATTACAGGGGGGGGCACAGATACGCAGTATTTT. Amino acid sequence: CASGITGGGTDTQYF.

CDR3 amino acids: CASEDISYEQYF. The CDR3 DNA reads TGTGCCAGCGAGGACATCTCCTACGAGCAGTACTTC. This chain connects TRBV6-1 to TRBJ2-7, with TRBD1 as a possible D gene (5 bases). Trimming removed 8 bases from V and 0 bases from J, with 8 bases in between. The CDR3 has 12 amino acids. Germline V lookup: CDR1 MNHNS, CDR2 SASEGT.

The genes are TRBV2 and TRBJ2-3; 7 nucleotides align to TRBD1. V trimming: 6 bases; J trimming: 1 base; junction bases outside the gene matches: 4. This CDR3 is 14 amino acids long. Germline CDR1 and CDR2: SNHLY and FYNNEI. The CDR3 sequence: CASRDDRGTDTQYF. CDR3 DNA sequence: TGTGCCAGCAGGGACGACAGGGGCACAGATACGCAGTATTTT. The full variable domain, rest sourced from reference TRBV2 and TRBJ2-3, is EPEVTQTPSHQVTQMGQEVILRCVPISNHLYFYWYRQILGQKVEFLVSFYNNEISEKSEIFDDQFSVERPDGSNFTLKIRSTKLEDSAMYFCASRDDRGTDTQYFGPGTRLTVL.

CDR3 bases: TGTGCCAGCAGCTCGTTCCAGGGACAGTATGGCTACACCTTC. It yields the protein CASSSFQGQYGYTF. The chain combines TRBV5-6 with TRBJ1-2; 7 nucleotides agree with TRBD1. The CDR3 length is 14 residues. V lost 3 bases, J lost 5 bases, and 7 bases stayed unmatched. CDR1 and CDR2 from the germline V gene are SGHDT and YYEEEE. Using reference TRBV5-6 and TRBJ1-2 for the parts outside the CDR3, the full variable domain is DAGVTQSPTHLIKTRGQQVTLRCSPKSGHDTVSWYQQALGQGPQFIFQYYEEEERQRGNFPDRFSGHQFPNYSSELNVNALLLGDSALYLCASSSFQGQYGYTFGSGTRLTVV.

The DNA of the CDR3 is TGTGCTAGTGGTTTGGACGGACAGGGCTACACCTTC. It encodes CASGLDGQGYTF. The gene calls are TRBV12-5 and TRBJ1-2; the D gene is possibly TRBD1 (6 bases). The CDR3 sequence is 12 residues long. Trimming stripped 1 base from V and 8 bases from J, with 8 bases between. Germline V gene sequence: CDR1 LGHNT, CDR2 FRNRAP. Full variable domain (outside the CDR3, taken from reference TRBV12-5 and TRBJ1-2): DARVTQTPRHKVTEMGQEVTMRCQPILGHNTVFWYRQTMMQGLELLAYFRNRAPLDDSGMPKDRFSAEMPDATLATLKIQPSEPRDSAVYFCASGLDGQGYTFGSGTRLTVV.

This chain uses TRBV19 with TRBJ2-1; maybe TRBD1 (5 bases). Trimming left V 5 bases short and J 6 bases short, with 11 bases between. The CDR3 runs 13 residues. Germline loops: CDR1 LNHDA, CDR2 SQIVND (reference sequence). The CDR3 coding sequence is TGTGCCAGTAGTCTGGACATCCCCAATGAGCAGTTCTTC. It is translated as CASSLDIPNEQFF.

The rearrangement links TRBV2 to TRBJ2-3; 13 nucleotides align to TRBD2. This CDR3 has 15 amino acids. The V and J ends lost 7 bases and 2 bases, in that order; junction bases with no gene match: 3. Germline V gives CDR1 SNHLY, CDR2 FYNNEI. The DNA for the CDR3 is TGTGCCAGCACGGGGACTAGCGGGGTCACAGATACGCAGTATTTT. It translates to CASTGTSGVTDTQYF.

This chain uses TRBV28 with TRBJ2-3; 13 bases are a match to TRBD2. The V gene end was trimmed by 3 bases and the J gene end by 3 bases; junction bases not matched to a gene: 12. CDR1 and CDR2 (germline): MDHEN, SYDVKM. The CDR3 has 19 residues. CDR3 nucleotides: TGTGCCAGCAGTTTTTTCTCCCCCCCGGGACTAGCGGGAACAGATACGCAGTATTTT. This codes for CASSFFSPPGLAGTDTQYF.

This chain links TRBV6-6 with TRBJ2-7; tentative D call: TRBD1 (5 bases). V was trimmed by 5 bases and J by 6 bases, leaving 17 bases between them. The germline V gene encodes CDR1 MNHNY and CDR2 SVGAGI (reference sequence). CDR3 length: 14 residues. The CDR3, as DNA: TGTGCCAGCAGTCACATTGACAGTAATAGCGAGCAGTACTTC. This sequence encodes CASSHIDSNSEQYF.

V usage is TRBV7-2 and J usage is TRBJ2-7, with 8 bases fitting TRBD1. The germline V gene has CDR1 SGHTA and CDR2 FQGNSA. There are 15 residues in the CDR3. With V trimmed by 5 bases and J by 5 bases, 11 bases remained unmatched. CDR3 in DNA: TGTGCCAGCAGCCCCGCCGGGACAGGCTACCACGAGCAGTACTTC. Translating it yields CASSPAGTGYHEQYF.

This clone was seen only once. The gene calls are TRBV2 and TRBJ2-1; no firm D call. Trimming removed 6 bases at V and 9 bases at J, with 6 bases between. Germline CDR1 reads SNHLY; CDR2 reads FYNNEI. CDR3 length: 10 amino acids. CDR3 coding DNA: TGTGCCAGCAGCGTCTTTGAGCAGTTCTTC. Residues: CASSVFEQFF.

This clone was recorded a few times. The genes are TRBV7-9 and TRBJ1-2; 7 nucleotides line up with TRBD1. This CDR3 is built from 15 residues. The V and J ends lost 5 bases and 1 base, in that order; junction bases with no gene match: 7. CDR1 and CDR2 from the germline V gene are SEHNR and FQNEAQ (reference sequence). The CDR3 here is CASSPSNRGNYGYTF. The CDR3 nucleotides are TGTGCCAGCAGCCCATCGAACAGGGGTAACTATGGCTACACCTTC.

This chain connects TRBV19 to TRBJ2-7; 7 bases are shared with TRBD2. Germline V gives CDR1 LNHDA, CDR2 SQIVND (reference sequence). The CDR3 has 16 residues. V lost 5 bases to trimming and J lost 3 bases; unmatched junction nucleotides: 13. CDR3 amino acids: CASSPRGGTKGYEQYF. CDR3 DNA sequence: TGTGCCAGTAGTCCCCGCGGGGGTACTAAAGGCTACGAGCAGTACTTC.

This clone appeared once. The chain links TRBV6-6 to TRBJ2-7; D is perhaps TRBD1 (5 bases). Trimming cost V 3 bases and J 1 base, with 10 bases left between them. The CDR3 has 14 amino acids. Germline V CDR1 and CDR2: MNHNY, SVGAGI (reference sequence). The chain's CDR3 is CASSYLAGSYEQYF. DNA for the CDR3: TGTGCCAGCAGTTATTTGGCAGGGTCCTACGAGCAGTACTTC.

The chain employs TRBV18 and TRBJ2-7; 7 bases fit TRBD1. J was trimmed by 3 bases and V by 3 bases; bases with no gene match: 11. The CDR3 runs to 16 residues. Germline CDR1 is KGHSH and CDR2 is LQKENI. CDR3 protein: CASSPTYRGSFYEQYF. In DNA form, the CDR3 reads TGTGCCAGCTCACCTACGTACAGGGGTAGTTTCTACGAGCAGTACTTC.

This clone has just one count. CDR3 sequence (DNA): TGTGCCAGCAGTGGAGGAGCCTCTAACTATGGCTACACCTTC. As protein: CASSGGASNYGYTF. The chain recombines TRBV6-5 with TRBJ1-2; no clear D. V was clipped by 5 bases and J by 0 bases, with 10 bases between them. The CDR3 has 14 residues. Germline CDR1 is MNHEY and CDR2 is SVGAGI.

This chain uses TRBV5-1 with TRBJ1-1; the D is unclear. The CDR3 length is 14 residues. Germline V gene lookup returns CDR1 SGHRS and CDR2 YFSETQ. The V end lost 5 bases, the J end lost 5 bases, and 16 bases lay between the germline ends. The DNA for the CDR3 is TGCGCCAGCAGTGGTGGGGTTGCGGGTACTGAAGCTTTCTTT. It specifies CASSGGVAGTEAFF.

This clone was seen a single time. This chain uses TRBV4-1 with TRBJ2-3; maybe TRBD2 (6 bases). V was shortened by 4 bases and J by 2 bases, with 13 bases between the two germline ends. Germline CDR1 is MGHRA and CDR2 is YSYEKL. This CDR3 has 15 amino acids. CDR3 in DNA: TGCGCCAGCAGCCCTAGCGAATGGGCCACAGATACGCAGTATTTT. Translated, it gives CASSPSEWATDTQYF.

This rearrangement joins TRBV9 to TRBJ1-4; the match to TRBD1 covers 7 bases. Germline V gene sequence: CDR1 SGDLS, CDR2 YYNGEE. This CDR3 spans 15 amino acids. The J segment lost 2 bases and the V segment lost 4 bases, leaving 5 bases of the junction unmatched. The CDR3 bases are TGTGCCAGCAGCCCCCGACAGGGCACTAATGAAAAACTGTTTTTT. Translation: CASSPRQGTNEKLFF.